Listed here is a single TCR beta chain. A read error may explain this, as a much larger clone is one base away. This CDR3 is 14 amino acids long. Germline V gene data show CDR1 as SGHAT and CDR2 as FQNNGV. This sample was taken from a study of regulatory T cells in long-lasting Graves disease. The time point denotes: newly diagnosed GD, antithyroid drugs for less than 3 months. Making the TCR library involved RNA that had been extracted from PBMCs. The authors built TCR beta libraries using iRepertoire HTBI primers and Arm-PCR of CDR3 regions. TCRdb called the multiplex PCR reads again in MiXCR, with one record for every CDR3 protein. Counted here are about 420,000 distinct CDR3 sequences, less than 20% occurring once; the ten biggest clones make up less than 30%. The sample also formed part of further work on T cells in Graves' hyperthyroidism and ophthalmopathy.

The origin of this receptor is a woman aged 18-29 years with Graves disease. The chain has TRBV11-2 and TRBJ2-1; 7 bases align to TRBD1. Sequencing used peripheral blood mononuclear cells (PBMCs), obtained at new diagnosis, from a patient treated with antithyroid drugs. CDR3 protein: CASSSGDSYNEPFF. CDR3 bases: TGTGCCAGCAGCTCCGGGGACAGTTACAATGAGCCGTTCTTC.